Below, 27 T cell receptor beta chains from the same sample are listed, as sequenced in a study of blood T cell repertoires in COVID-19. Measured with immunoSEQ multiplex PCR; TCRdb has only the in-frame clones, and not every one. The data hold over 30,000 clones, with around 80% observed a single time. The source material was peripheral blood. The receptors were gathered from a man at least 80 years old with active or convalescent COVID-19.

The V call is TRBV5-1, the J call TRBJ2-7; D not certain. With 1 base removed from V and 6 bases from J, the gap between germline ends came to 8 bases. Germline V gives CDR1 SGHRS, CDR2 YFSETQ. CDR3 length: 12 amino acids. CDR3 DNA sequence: TGCGCCAGCAGCTTGTTCGATAGCGAGCAGTACTTC. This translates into CASSLFDSEQYF.

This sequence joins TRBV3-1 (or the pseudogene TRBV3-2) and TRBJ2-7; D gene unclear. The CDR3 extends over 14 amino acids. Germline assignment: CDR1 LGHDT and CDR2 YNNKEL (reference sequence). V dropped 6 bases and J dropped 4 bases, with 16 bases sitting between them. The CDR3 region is CASRLSLSPYEQYF. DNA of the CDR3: TGTGCCAGCAGACTTAGTCTATCACCGTACGAGCAGTACTTC.

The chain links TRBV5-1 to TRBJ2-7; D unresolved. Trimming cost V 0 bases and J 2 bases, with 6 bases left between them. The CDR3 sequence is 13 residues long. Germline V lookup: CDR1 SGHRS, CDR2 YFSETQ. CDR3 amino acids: CASSLDSTYEQYF. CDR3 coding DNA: TGCGCCAGCAGCTTGGACAGTACCTACGAGCAGTACTTC.

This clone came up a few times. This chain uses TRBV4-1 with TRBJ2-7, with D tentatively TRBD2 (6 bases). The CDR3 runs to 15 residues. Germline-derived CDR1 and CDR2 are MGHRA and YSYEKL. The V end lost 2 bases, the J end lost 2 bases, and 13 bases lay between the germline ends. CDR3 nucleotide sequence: TGCGCCAGCAGCCAATCGGGACTCCTCACCTACGAGCAGTACTTC. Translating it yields CASSQSGLLTYEQYF.

This CDR3 reads CASKIADTNTGELFF. In DNA, the CDR3 is TGTGCCAGCAAAATAGCGGATACGAACACCGGGGAGCTGTTTTTT. This chain uses TRBV2 with TRBJ2-2; possibly TRBD2 for D (6 bases). The germline V and J ends were trimmed by 7 bases and 0 bases, with 12 bases remaining between them. CDR3 length equals 15 residues. Germline assignment: CDR1 SNHLY and CDR2 FYNNEI.

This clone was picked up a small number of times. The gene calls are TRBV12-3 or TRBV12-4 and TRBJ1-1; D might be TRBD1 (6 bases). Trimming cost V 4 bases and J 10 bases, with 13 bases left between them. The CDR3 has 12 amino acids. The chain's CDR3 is CASSSNRASAFF. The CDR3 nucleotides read TGTGCCAGCAGTTCCAACAGGGCGTCAGCTTTCTTT.

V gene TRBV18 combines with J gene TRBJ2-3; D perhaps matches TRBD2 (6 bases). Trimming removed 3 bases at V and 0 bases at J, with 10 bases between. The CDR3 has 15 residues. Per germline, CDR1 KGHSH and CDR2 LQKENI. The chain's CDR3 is CASSPGLESTDTQYF. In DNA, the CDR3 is TGTGCCAGCTCACCGGGACTGGAGAGCACAGATACGCAGTATTTT. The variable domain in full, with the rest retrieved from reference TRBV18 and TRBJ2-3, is NAGVMQNPRHLVRRRGQEARLRCSPMKGHSHVYWYRQLPEEGLKFMVYLQKENIIDESGMPKERFSAEFPKEGPSILRIQQVVRGDSAAYFCASSPGLESTDTQYFGPGTRLTVL.

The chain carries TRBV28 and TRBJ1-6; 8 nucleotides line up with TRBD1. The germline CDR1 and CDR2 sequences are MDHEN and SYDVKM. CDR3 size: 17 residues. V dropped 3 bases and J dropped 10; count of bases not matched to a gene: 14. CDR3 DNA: TGTGCCAGCAGTTTTTGGGGGATCGACAGGGGAGGCTCACCCCTCCACTTT. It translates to CASSFWGIDRGGSPLHF.

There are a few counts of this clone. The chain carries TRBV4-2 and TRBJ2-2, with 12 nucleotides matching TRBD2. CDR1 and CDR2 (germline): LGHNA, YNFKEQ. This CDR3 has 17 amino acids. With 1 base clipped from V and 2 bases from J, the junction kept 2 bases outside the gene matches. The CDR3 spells CASSQAGLAGNTGELFF. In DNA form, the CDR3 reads TGTGCCAGCAGCCAAGCTGGACTAGCGGGAAACACCGGGGAGCTGTTTTTT.

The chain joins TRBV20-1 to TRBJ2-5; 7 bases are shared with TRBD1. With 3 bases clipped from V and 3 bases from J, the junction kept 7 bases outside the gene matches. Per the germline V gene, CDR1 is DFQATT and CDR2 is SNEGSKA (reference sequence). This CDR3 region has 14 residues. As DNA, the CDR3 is TGCAGTGCTAGTTGGGGACAGACTAAAGAGACCCAGTACTTC. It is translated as CSASWGQTKETQYF.

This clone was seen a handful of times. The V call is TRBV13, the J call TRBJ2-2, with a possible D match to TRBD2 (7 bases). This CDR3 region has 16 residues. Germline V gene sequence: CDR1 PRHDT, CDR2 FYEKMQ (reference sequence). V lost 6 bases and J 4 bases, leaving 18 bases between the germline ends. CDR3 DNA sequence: TGTGCCAGCAGACCCTCCGGGGGGCGCGTCACCGGGGAGCTGTTTTTT. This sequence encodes CASRPSGGRVTGELFF.

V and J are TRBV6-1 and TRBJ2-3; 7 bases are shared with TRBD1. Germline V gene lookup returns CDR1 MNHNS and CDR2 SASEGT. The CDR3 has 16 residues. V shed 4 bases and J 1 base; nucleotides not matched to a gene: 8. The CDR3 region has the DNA TGTGCCAGCAGTGGACAGGGAGAGTATGGCACAGATACGCAGTATTTT. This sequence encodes CASSGQGEYGTDTQYF.

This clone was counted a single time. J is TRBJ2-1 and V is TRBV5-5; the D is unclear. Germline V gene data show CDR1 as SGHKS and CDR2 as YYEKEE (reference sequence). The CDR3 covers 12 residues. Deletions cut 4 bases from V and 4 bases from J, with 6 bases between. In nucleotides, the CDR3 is TGTGCCAGCAGCCCCGTTTACAATGAGCAGTTCTTC. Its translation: CASSPVYNEQFF.

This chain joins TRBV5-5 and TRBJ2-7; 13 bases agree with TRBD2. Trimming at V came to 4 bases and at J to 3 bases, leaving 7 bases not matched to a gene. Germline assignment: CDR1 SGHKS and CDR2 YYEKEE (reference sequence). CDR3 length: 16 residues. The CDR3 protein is CASSLGLAGEHYEQYF. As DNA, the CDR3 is TGTGCCAGCAGCCTCGGACTAGCGGGAGAGCACTACGAGCAGTACTTC.

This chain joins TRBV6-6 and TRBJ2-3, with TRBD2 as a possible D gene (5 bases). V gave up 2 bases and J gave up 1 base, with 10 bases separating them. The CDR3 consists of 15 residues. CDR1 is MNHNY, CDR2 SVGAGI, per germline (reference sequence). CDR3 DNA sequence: TGTGCCAGCAGTTACGTTAGCGCGGGCACAGATACGCAGTATTTT. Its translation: CASSYVSAGTDTQYF.

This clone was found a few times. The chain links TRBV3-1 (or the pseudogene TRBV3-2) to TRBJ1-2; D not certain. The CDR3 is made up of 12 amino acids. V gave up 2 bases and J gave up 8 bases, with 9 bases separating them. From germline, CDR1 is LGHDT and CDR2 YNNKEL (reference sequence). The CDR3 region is CASSQPRRGYTF. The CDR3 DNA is TGTGCCAGCAGCCAACCCAGGAGGGGCTACACCTTC.

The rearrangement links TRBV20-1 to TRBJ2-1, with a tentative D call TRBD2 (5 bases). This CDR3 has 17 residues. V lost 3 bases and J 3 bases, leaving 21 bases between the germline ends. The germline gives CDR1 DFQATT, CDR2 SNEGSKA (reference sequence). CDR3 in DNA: TGCAGTGCTAGTCCGGTGGGCGGCCGAGGGATCTACAATGAGCAGTTCTTC. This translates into CSASPVGGRGIYNEQFF.

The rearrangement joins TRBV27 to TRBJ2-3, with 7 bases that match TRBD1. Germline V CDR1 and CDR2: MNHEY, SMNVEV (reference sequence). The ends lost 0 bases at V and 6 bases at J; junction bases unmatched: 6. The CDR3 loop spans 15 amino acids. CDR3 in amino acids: CASSLSQGLGDTQYF. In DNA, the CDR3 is TGTGCCAGCAGTTTATCACAGGGGTTAGGGGATACGCAGTATTTT.

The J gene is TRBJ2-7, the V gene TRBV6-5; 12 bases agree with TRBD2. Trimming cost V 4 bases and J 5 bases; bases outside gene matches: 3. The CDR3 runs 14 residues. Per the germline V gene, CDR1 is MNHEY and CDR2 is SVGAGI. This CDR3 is CASSLRTSGNEQYF. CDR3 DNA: TGTGCCAGCAGTTTGCGGACTAGCGGGAACGAGCAGTACTTC.

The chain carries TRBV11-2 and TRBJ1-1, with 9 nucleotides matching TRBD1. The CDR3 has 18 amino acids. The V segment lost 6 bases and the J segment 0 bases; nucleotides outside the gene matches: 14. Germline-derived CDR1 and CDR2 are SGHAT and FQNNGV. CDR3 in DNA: TGTGCCAGCAGACCCGACTACAGGGGGCGTTACATGAACACTGAAGCTTTCTTT. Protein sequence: CASRPDYRGRYMNTEAFF.

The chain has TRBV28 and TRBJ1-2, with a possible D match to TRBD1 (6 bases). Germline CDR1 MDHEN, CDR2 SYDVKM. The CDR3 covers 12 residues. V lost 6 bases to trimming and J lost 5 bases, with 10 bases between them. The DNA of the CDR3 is TGTGCCAGCAGATCCCAGGGGTATGGCTACACCTTC. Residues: CASRSQGYGYTF.

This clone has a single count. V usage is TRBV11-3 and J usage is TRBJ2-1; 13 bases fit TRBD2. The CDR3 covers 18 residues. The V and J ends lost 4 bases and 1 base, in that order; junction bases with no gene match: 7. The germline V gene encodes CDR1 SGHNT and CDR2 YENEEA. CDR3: CASSSLAGGPGSYNEQFF. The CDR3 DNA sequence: TGTGCCAGCAGCTCACTAGCGGGAGGGCCGGGTTCCTACAATGAGCAGTTCTTC.

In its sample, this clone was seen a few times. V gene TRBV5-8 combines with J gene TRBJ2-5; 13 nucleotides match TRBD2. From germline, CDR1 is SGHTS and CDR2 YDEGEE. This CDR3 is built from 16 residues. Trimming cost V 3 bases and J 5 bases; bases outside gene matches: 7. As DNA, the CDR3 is TGTGCCAGCAGCTCGTGGACTAGCGGGAGCGTGGAGACCCAGTACTTC. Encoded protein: CASSSWTSGSVETQYF.

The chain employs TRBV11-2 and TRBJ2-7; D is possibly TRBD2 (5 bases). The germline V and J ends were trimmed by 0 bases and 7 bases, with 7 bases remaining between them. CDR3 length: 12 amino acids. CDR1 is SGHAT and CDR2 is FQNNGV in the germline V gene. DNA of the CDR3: TGTGCCAGCAGCTTAGATTCGGGGGAGCAGTACTTC. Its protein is CASSLDSGEQYF.

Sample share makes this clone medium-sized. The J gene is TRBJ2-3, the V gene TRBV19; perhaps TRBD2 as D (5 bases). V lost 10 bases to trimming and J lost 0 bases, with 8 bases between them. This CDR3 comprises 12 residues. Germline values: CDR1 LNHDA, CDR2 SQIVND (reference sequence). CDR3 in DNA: TGTGCCACCCGAGGGAGCACAGATACGCAGTATTTT. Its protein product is CATRGSTDTQYF. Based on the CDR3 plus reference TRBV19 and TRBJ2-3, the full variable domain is DGGITQSPKYLFRKEGQNVTLSCEQNLNHDAMYWYRQDPGQGLRLIYYSQIVNDFQKGDIAEGYSVSREKKESFPLTVTSAQKNPTAFYLCATRGSTDTQYFGPGTRLTVL.

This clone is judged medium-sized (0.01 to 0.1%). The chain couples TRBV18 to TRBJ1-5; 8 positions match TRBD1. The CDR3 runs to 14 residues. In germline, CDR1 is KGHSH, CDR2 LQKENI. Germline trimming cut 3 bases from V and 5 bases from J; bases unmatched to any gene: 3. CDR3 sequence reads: CASSPGQGDQPQHF. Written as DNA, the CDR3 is TGTGCCAGCTCACCTGGACAGGGAGATCAGCCCCAGCATTTT.

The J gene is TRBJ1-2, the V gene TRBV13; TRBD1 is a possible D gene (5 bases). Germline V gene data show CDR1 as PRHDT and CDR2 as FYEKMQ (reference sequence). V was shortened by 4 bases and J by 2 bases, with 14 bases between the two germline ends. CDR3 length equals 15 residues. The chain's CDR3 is CASSSQGLPNYGYTF. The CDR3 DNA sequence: TGTGCCAGCAGCTCCCAGGGATTGCCAAACTATGGCTACACCTTC.